This T cell receptor beta chain originates from a study of T cell repertoires in cytomegalovirus infection. Overall study context: Public TCR beta signatures provided an indication of both CMV infection and a matching HLA type.

This CDR3 has 15 amino acids. V lost 8 bases, J lost 0 bases, and 14 bases lay in between. Germline lookup yields CDR1 MDHEN and CDR2 SYDVKM. One entry per CDR3 protein, called by TCRdb with MiXCR from the reads. The table records tens of thousands of distinct CDR3 sequences, approximately 22% of them present only once. A note on this clonotype: Its target is unknown.

Whole-study results and caveats: HLA-C-restricted TCR beta clonotypes specific for CMV led the ex vivo response. Using cumulative public TCR beta family frequency, the authors identified those who carried CMV together with the relevant HLA.

The clonotype comes from a human donor in good health (CMV status not recorded). Some clones in this sample may be carry-over from other donors' samples. The specimen sequenced was PBMCs, sequenced either directly or after in vitro stimulation (not recorded which). The chain is built from TRBV28 and TRBJ2-1, with D perhaps TRBD2 (6 bases). CDR3 sequence: CASVYSGSSYNEQFF. CDR3 bases: TGTGCCAGCGTCTATAGCGGAAGCTCCTACAATGAGCAGTTCTTC.